This TCR beta chain was recovered during a study of beta chain features in type 1 diabetes. General study results and limits: Naive, central memory and Treg TCRB repertoires seemed to resemble each other more closely in patients than they did in healthy donors. Any HLA effect on TCRB rearrangement was left unresolved by small sub-analyses.

Turning to this clone: The antigen is unknown.

Reverse transcribing all isolated RNA meant expressed TCRB transcripts were sequenced. An average of about 3.57 million reads was obtained for naive, central memory and regulatory T cell samples. Profiling relied on immunoSEQ multiplex PCR, and the TCRdb table lists in-frame clones only, not all of them. The sample lists hundreds of thousands of clones; 30% were seen once. The CDR3 length is 15 residues. Trimming stripped 3 bases from V and 2 bases from J, with 9 bases between. In germline, CDR1 is SGDLS, CDR2 YYNGEE. The rearrangement links TRBV9 to TRBJ2-6; weak D call: TRBD1 (7 bases). The sequence came from a man aged 18 to 29 in good health. Specimen: naive CD4+ T cells from blood. CDR3 sequence reads: CASSARGAGANVLTF. CDR3 sequence (DNA): TGTGCCAGCAGCGCCAGGGGGGCTGGGGCCAACGTCCTGACTTTC.